This T cell receptor beta chain comes out of a study of T cells expressing NK-cell markers. Overall study findings and caveats: Several donors' CD3+CD56-NKG2C+ cells were dominated by the same clonotypes.

Regarding this clonotype: What it binds is unknown.

CDR3 length: 12 residues. Germline V gene data show CDR1 as DFQATT and CDR2 as SNEGSKA (reference sequence). Using the 5' RACE reads, TCRdb records one entry per CDR3 protein without DNA. The listing contains some 300,000 distinct CDR3 sequences. Sequencing was performed on blood T cells: a sorted CD56 or NKG2C T cell subset, CD4+ or CD8+ T cells, or bulk PBMC T cells (not recorded which). The J gene is TRBJ2-5, the V gene TRBV20-1; TCRdb's assignment of TRBD2 cannot be checked, as there is no DNA. This receptor was identified in a man between 18 and 35 years old in good health. CDR3 residues: CSATSGAETQYF.